A selection of T cell receptor beta chains follows, all from one sample in a study of blood T cell repertoires in COVID-19. The data were produced by immunoSEQ multiplex PCR, yet TCRdb's version contains in-frame clones alone and is incomplete. This table has approximately 72,000 clones, roughly 91% appearing once. Sequenced sample: peripheral blood. Receptor source: a man aged 55 to 69 with acute or convalescent COVID-19. Each CDR3 is given with its conserved first and last residue. The order of the fields is J gene, V gene, clone size, D gene, CDR3 DNA, CDR3 protein. D genes are given only for firm matches. Clone sizes are given selectively: once, few, many, or a class where the clone is expanded.

>TRBJ1-2|TRBV19|NA|TRBD1
TGTGCCAGTACCAGCATAAGGACAGGGGACGATGACTATGGCTACACCTTC
CASTSIRTGDDDYGYTF
>TRBJ1-4|TRBV5-5|few|NA
TGTGCCAGCAGCTTGGGGGACAAGCCTAATGAAAAACTGTTTTTT
CASSLGDKPNEKLFF
>TRBJ2-3|TRBV9|NA|TRBD2
TGTGCCAGCAGCCCCCGGGGTAGCGGGGCGTCTAGCACAGATACGCAGTATTTT
CASSPRGSGASSTDTQYF
>TRBJ2-7|TRBV18|NA|NA
TGTGCCAGCTCACCGCCGACAGCTTCCTACGAGCAGTACTTC
CASSPPTASYEQYF
>TRBJ2-1|TRBV9|NA|NA
TGTGCCAGCAGCGTAGCCCCAGGGATGAATGAGCAGTTCTTC
CASSVAPGMNEQFF
>TRBJ2-1|TRBV5-1|NA|NA
TGCGCCAGCAGCTTGCAGGGAGGTATTCTCCATGAGCAGTTCTTC
CASSLQGGILHEQFF
>TRBJ2-7|TRBV19|few|NA
TGTGCCAGTAGTTTGAGTATTACCTACGAGCAGTACTTC
CASSLSITYEQYF
>TRBJ2-2|TRBV7-6|NA|NA
TGTGCCAGCAGCGGAGCGAACACCGGGGAGCTGTTTTTT
CASSGANTGELFF
>TRBJ1-5|TRBV19|NA|NA
TGTGCCAGTAGGGCGGGGATTAGCAATCAGCCCCAGCATTTT
CASRAGISNQPQHF
>TRBJ1-1|TRBV7-9|NA|NA
TGTGCCAGCAGCTATTCGCAGGGTATCCTCCCCGAAGCTTTCTTT
CASSYSQGILPEAFF
>TRBJ1-6|TRBV4-1|medium-sized|NA
TGCGCCAGCAGCCCGGGGAGTTATAATTCACCCCTCCACTTT
CASSPGSYNSPLHF
>TRBJ1-1|TRBV19|few|NA
TGTGCCAGTACCCTCAGGGGTGAAGCTTTCTTT
CASTLRGEAFF
>TRBJ1-1|TRBV6-1|once|NA
TGTGCCAGCAGTGAACTGTTAGGTCACCTGGCGGGAACTGAAGCTTTCTTT
CASSELLGHLAGTEAFF
>TRBJ1-6|TRBV11-2|NA|TRBD1
TGTGCCAGCAGCCCCGGGACAGCGCAATTGAATTCACCCCTCCACTTT
CASSPGTAQLNSPLHF
>TRBJ1-1|TRBV19|few|TRBD1
TGTGCCAGTAGTCGCCCGACAGGGTTCGGAACTGAAGCTTTCTTT
CASSRPTGFGTEAFF
>TRBJ1-2|TRBV7-9|NA|TRBD1
TGTGCCAGCAGCTTGGGACAGAAAGCTAACTATGGCTACACCTTC
CASSLGQKANYGYTF
>TRBJ2-1|TRBV7-2|NA|TRBD2
TGTGCCAGCAGCCCTCGTGGTCTAGCGGCTTACAATGAGCAGTTCTTC
CASSPRGLAAYNEQFF
>TRBJ2-3|TRBV7-7|NA|TRBD2
TGTGCCAGCAGCTTAGTACACTCTAGCGGGGGCGGTAATACGCAGTATTTT
CASSLVHSSGGGNTQYF
>TRBJ2-1|TRBV5-1|NA|NA
TGCGCCAGCAGCTTGGCGGCCCCCGGGAATGAGCAGTTCTTC
CASSLAAPGNEQFF
>TRBJ1-3|TRBV18|once|NA
TGTGCCAGCTCGAGTGACAGGAGCTCTGGAAACACCATATATTTT
CASSSDRSSGNTIYF
>TRBJ1-3|TRBV10-3|once|TRBD1
TGTGCCAGTACAGGGGGCCCCTCTGGAAACACCATATATTTT
CASTGGPSGNTIYF
>TRBJ1-1|TRBV19|NA|TRBD1
TGTGCCAGTAGGGGGACAGGGAGGAACACTGAAGCTTTCTTT
CASRGTGRNTEAFF
>TRBJ1-1|TRBV10-2|few|NA
TGCGCCAGCAGTGAGTCGGCAGGCACTGAAGCTTTCTTT
CASSESAGTEAFF
>TRBJ2-3|TRBV4-1|NA|NA
TGCGCCAGCAGCCCACTATTGAAGAGGAGTGGCGTGCTGAATACGCAGTATTTT
CASSPLLKRSGVLNTQYF
>TRBJ1-2|TRBV11-2|NA|TRBD1
TGTGCCAGCAGCTTAGACAGGGGGACATCGCGCTATGGCTACACCTTC
CASSLDRGTSRYGYTF
>TRBJ2-5|TRBV27|NA|TRBD2
TGTGCCAGCAGTCGAGATAGCGGGGTTCAAGAGACCCAGTACTTC
CASSRDSGVQETQYF
>TRBJ2-1|TRBV19|NA|NA
TGTGCCAGTAGGGTCGCTGGGGGGAATGAGCAGTTCTTC
CASRVAGGNEQFF
>TRBJ1-1|TRBV6-5|NA|NA
TGTGCCAGCAGTCGGACTGATCGTGAAGCTTTCTTT
CASSRTDREAFF
>TRBJ2-3|TRBV6-2/TRBV6-3|NA|NA
TGTGCCAGCAGTTACTCGGGCCGGGGGGCCACAGATACGCAGTATTTT
CASSYSGRGATDTQYF
>TRBJ1-2|TRBV6-5|NA|TRBD1
TGTGCCAGCAGTTACTCGGGGACAGGGGGCCTCTATGGCTACACCTTC
CASSYSGTGGLYGYTF
>TRBJ1-1|TRBV4-1|NA|TRBD1
TGCGCCAGCAGCCCGACAGGGGGGTCTTCGACTGAAGCTTTCTTT
CASSPTGGSSTEAFF
>TRBJ2-3|TRBV19|NA|NA
TGTGCCAGTAGTATGAGCGTATATGGCACAGATACGCAGTATTTT
CASSMSVYGTDTQYF
>TRBJ1-1|TRBV3-1/TRBV3-2|NA|NA
TGTGCCAGCAGCCAAGTAGGGGGGGTAGTCACTGAAGCTTTCTTT
CASSQVGGVVTEAFF
>TRBJ1-4|TRBV30|NA|TRBD1
TGTGCCTGGACGAACAAGGACAGGGACGAAAAACTGTTTTTT
CAWTNKDRDEKLFF
>TRBJ1-5|TRBV6-6|NA|NA
TGTGCCAGCAGCCTAGACAGAAATCAGCCCCAGCATTTT
CASSLDRNQPQHF
>TRBJ2-1|TRBV9|NA|NA
TGTGCCAGCAGCGTAGAAGCAGGGGATGAGCAGTTCTTC
CASSVEAGDEQFF
>TRBJ2-7|TRBV5-1|NA|TRBD1
TGCGCCAGCAGCCTCACCGGGACAGGGGTTTTCGAGCAGTACTTC
CASSLTGTGVFEQYF
>TRBJ2-3|TRBV15|NA|TRBD1
TGTGCCACCCGCTTGGACAGGGGGTTCACAGATACGCAGTATTTT
CATRLDRGFTDTQYF
>TRBJ2-1|TRBV11-2|once|NA
TGTGCCAGCAGCTTAGATCGGGGGGAGCAGTTCTTC
CASSLDRGEQFF